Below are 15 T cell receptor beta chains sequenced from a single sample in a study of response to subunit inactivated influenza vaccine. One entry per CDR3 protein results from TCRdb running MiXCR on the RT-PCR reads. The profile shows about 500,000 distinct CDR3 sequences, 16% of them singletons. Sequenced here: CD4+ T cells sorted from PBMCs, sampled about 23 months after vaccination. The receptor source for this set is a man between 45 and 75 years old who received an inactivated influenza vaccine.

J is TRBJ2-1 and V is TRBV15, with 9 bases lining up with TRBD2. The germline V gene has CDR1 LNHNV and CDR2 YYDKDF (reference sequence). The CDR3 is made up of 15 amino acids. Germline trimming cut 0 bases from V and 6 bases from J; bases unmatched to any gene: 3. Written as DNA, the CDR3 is TGTGCCACCAGCAGAGAAGGGACTAGCTTCAATGAGCAGTTCTTC. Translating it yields CATSREGTSFNEQFF.

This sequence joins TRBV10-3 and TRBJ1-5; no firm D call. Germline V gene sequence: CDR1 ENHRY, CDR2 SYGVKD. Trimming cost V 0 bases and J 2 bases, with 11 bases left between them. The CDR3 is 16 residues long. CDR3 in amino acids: CAISESYWQGNQPQHF. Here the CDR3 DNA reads TGTGCCATCAGTGAGTCGTATTGGCAGGGCAATCAGCCCCAGCATTTT.

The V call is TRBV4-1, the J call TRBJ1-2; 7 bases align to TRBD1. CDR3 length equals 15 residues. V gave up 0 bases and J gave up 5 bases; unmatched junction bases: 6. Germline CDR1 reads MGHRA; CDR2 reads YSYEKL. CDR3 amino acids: CASSQERGPLYGYTF. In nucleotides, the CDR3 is TGCGCCAGCAGCCAAGAAAGGGGGCCCCTGTATGGCTACACCTTC.

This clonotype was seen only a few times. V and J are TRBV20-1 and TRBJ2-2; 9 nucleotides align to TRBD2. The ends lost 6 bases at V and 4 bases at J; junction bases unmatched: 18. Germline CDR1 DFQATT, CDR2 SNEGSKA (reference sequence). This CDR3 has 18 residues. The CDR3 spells CSAQPSSGTQSRTGELFF. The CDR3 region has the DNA TGCAGTGCCCAGCCGTCTAGCGGGACCCAAAGTCGCACCGGGGAGCTGTTTTTT.

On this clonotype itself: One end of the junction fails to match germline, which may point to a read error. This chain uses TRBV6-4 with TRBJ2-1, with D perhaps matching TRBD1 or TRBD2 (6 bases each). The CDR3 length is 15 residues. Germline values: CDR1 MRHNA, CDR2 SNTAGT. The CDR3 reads CASSEGGLSYYEQFF. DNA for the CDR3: TGTGCCAGCAGTGAAGGGGGGCTCTCCTACTATGAGCAGTTCTTC.

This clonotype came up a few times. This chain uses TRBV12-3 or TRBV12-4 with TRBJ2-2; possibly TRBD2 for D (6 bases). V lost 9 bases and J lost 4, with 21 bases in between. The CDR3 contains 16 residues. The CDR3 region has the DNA TGTGCCAGTAAGGGCGGGGCCAATATCGCCACCGGGGAGCTGTTTTTT. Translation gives CASKGGANIATGELFF.

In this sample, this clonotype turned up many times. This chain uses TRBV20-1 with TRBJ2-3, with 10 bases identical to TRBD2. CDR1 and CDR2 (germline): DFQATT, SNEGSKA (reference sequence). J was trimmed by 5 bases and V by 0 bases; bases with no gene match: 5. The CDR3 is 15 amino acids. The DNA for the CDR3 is TGCAGTGCTAGAGATGCTACTAGCGGGAAAGATACGCAGTATTTT. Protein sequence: CSARDATSGKDTQYF.

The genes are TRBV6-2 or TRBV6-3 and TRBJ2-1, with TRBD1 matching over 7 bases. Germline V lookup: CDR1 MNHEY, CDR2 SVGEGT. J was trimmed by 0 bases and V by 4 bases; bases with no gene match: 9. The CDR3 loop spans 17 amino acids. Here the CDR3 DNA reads TGTGCCAGCAGTTTCCCCAGGACAGGTAGCTCCTACAATGAGCAGTTCTTC. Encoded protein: CASSFPRTGSSYNEQFF.

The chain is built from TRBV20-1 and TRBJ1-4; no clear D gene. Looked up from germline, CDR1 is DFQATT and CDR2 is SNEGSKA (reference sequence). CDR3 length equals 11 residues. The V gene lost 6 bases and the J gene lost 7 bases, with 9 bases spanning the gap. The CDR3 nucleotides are TGCAGTGCCACCAATGGTGAAAAACTGTTTTTT. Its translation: CSATNGEKLFF.

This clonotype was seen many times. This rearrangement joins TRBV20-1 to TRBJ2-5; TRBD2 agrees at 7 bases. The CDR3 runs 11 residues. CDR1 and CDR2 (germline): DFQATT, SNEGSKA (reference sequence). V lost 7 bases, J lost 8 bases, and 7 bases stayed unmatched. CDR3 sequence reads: CSVSSGDTQYF. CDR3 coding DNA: TGCAGTGTCTCTAGCGGTGACACCCAGTACTTC.

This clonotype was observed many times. The CDR3 DNA reads as TGTGCCAGCACCACCGCCGGGACAGGTCGGATAGAGCAGTACTTC. It specifies CASTTAGTGRIEQYF. The chain carries TRBV12-3 or TRBV12-4 and TRBJ2-7; TRBD1 agrees at 8 bases. The J segment lost 7 bases and the V segment lost 7 bases, leaving 15 bases of the junction unmatched. The CDR3 sequence is 15 residues long.

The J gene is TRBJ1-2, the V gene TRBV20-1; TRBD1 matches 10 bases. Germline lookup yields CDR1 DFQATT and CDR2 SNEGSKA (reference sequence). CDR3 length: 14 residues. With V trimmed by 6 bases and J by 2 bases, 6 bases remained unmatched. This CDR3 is CSADSGQGNYGYTF. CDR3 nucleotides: TGCAGTGCCGACTCGGGACAGGGGAACTATGGCTACACCTTC.

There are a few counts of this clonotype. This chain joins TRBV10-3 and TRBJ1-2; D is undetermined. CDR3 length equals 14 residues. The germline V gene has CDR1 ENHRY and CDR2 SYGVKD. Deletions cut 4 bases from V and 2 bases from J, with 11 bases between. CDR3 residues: CAISGGLRNYGYTF. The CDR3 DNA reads TGTGCCATCAGTGGCGGACTGAGGAACTATGGCTACACCTTC.

In DNA, the CDR3 is TGTGCCAGCAGTTCCCTTGGCGCGAGCGGGAGACCAGATACGCAGTATTTT. Residues: CASSSLGASGRPDTQYF. The gene calls are TRBV27 and TRBJ2-3; 8 bases fit TRBD2. The CDR3 runs to 17 residues. Unmatched junction bases numbered 13, after V lost 4 bases and J lost 4 bases. CDR1 is MNHEY, CDR2 SMNVEV, per germline (reference sequence).

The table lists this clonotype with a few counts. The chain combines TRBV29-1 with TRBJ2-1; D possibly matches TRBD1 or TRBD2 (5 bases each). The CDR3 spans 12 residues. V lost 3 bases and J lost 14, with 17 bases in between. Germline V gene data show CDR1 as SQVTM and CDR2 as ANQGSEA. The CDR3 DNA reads TGCAGCGTTGAGAGTAGAGGGGAATGGAAGTTCTTC. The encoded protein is CSVESRGEWKFF.